This T cell receptor (beta chain) was captured by sequencing in a study of blood T cell repertoires in COVID-19. Study as a whole: Acute and convalescent COVID-19 samples came from the United States, Italy and Spain. PBMCs, B-cell-depleted T cells, or T cells were the source of the cDNA or gDNA that made up the material.

Per the study methods: Estimates of nucleated cell counts were drawn from the amplification of reference gene primers. Assay used: immunoSEQ multiplex PCR; TCRdb lists only in-frame clones, some missing. Clonal size and the V and J genes are those of that table, whereas D and trimming came from the DNA. The table lists more than 70,000 clones, 80% to 90% of them singletons. The V gene's germline CDR1 is MNHEY and CDR2 SVGEGT. V lost 6 bases to trimming and J lost 3 bases, with 15 bases between them. The CDR3 is 15 amino acids. What was sequenced was peripheral blood. The receptor was isolated from a woman of 80 years or more with active or convalescent COVID-19. The rearrangement uses TRBV6-2 or TRBV6-3 and TRBJ2-1, with a tentative D call TRBD2 (5 bases). CDR3 in amino acids: CASSPEASHYNEQFF. CDR3 sequence (DNA): TGTGCCAGCAGCCCTGAAGCTAGCCACTACAATGAGCAGTTCTTC.